One and the same sample provided the 8 T cell receptor beta chains below, sequenced in a study of CD8 T cells in ankylosing spondylitis. Using its own MiXCR run on the 5' RACE reads, TCRdb lists one record per CDR3 protein. This sample yields about 250,000 distinct CDR3 sequences, of which more than 25% are seen a single time; approximately 4.4% belongs to the top ten. Sequencing input: blood, either unsorted or a sorted T cell fraction (not recorded which). Every receptor here comes from a male donor with ankylosing spondylitis or in good health (not recorded which).

V gene TRBV4-1 combines with J gene TRBJ1-1; D is unclear. This CDR3 spans 14 amino acids. Per the germline V gene, CDR1 is MGHRA and CDR2 is YSYEKL. V was pared by 2 bases and J by 6 bases, with 13 bases between. CDR3 in DNA: TGCGCCAGCAGCCAAAGCCCGGGGAGCCCTGAAGCTTTCTTT. The encoded protein is CASSQSPGSPEAFF.

The chain links TRBV20-1 to TRBJ1-3; D remains ambiguous. Trimming left V 3 bases short and J 0 bases short, with 9 bases between. The V gene's germline CDR1 is DFQATT and CDR2 SNEGSKA (reference sequence). The CDR3 extends over 14 amino acids. This CDR3 reads CSASWSHSGNTIYF. The DNA for the CDR3 is TGCAGTGCTAGTTGGAGTCACTCTGGAAACACCATATATTTT.

The chain recombines TRBV11-2 with TRBJ1-1; TRBD1 matches at 7 bases. The length of the CDR3 is 15 residues. Germline loops: CDR1 SGHAT, CDR2 FQNNGV. With V trimmed by 5 bases and J by 5 bases, 11 bases remained unmatched. The CDR3 sequence: CASSRNDRVGTEAFF. DNA for the CDR3: TGTGCCAGCAGCCGTAATGACAGGGTAGGGACTGAAGCTTTCTTT.

At least ten counts were recorded for this clonotype. J is TRBJ2-3 and V is TRBV5-5; no firm D call. This CDR3 region has 14 residues. V lost 0 bases and J lost 2, with 7 bases in between. Germline V lookup: CDR1 SGHKS, CDR2 YYEKEE (reference sequence). In DNA form, the CDR3 reads TGTGCCAGCAGCTTGGGACATAACACAGATACGCAGTATTTT. Its translation is CASSLGHNTDTQYF.

The gene calls are TRBV12-3 or TRBV12-4 and TRBJ2-6; D unclear. The CDR3 spans 15 residues. Trimming left V 1 base short and J 2 bases short, with 6 bases between. CDR3 in DNA: TGTGCCAGCAGTTTAGGTTCCGCTGGGGCCAACGTCCTGACTTTC. It translates to CASSLGSAGANVLTF.

This clonotype was seen more than once but under ten times. The chain recombines TRBV15 with TRBJ2-7, with 7 bases matching TRBD2. Germline CDR1 is LNHNV and CDR2 is YYDKDF (reference sequence). Unmatched junction bases numbered 6, after V lost 0 bases and J lost 4 bases. This CDR3 region has 15 residues. The CDR3 DNA reads as TGTGCCACCAGCAGAGATGGCACTAGCGTATACGAGCAGTACTTC. It encodes CATSRDGTSVYEQYF. Complete variable domain (other parts from reference TRBV15 and TRBJ2-7): DAMVIQNPRYQVTQFGKPVTLSCSQTLNHNVMYWYQQKSSQAPKLLFHYYDKDFNNEADTPDNFQSRRPNTSFCFLDIRSPGLGDTAMYLCATSRDGTSVYEQYFGPGTRLTVT.

This clonotype was observed a few times. J is TRBJ1-6 and V is TRBV5-5; the D gene is possibly TRBD1 (5 bases). Germline loops: CDR1 SGHKS, CDR2 YYEKEE (reference sequence). CDR3 length equals 13 residues. Trimming removed 3 bases at V and 10 bases at J, with 11 bases between. The CDR3 protein is CASSWTDSSPLHF. The DNA for the CDR3 is TGTGCCAGCAGCTGGACCGACAGCTCACCCCTCCACTTT.

The chain links TRBV5-6 to TRBJ1-5; maybe TRBD1 (6 bases). Trimming shortened V by 3 bases and J by 6 bases, and 13 bases separated the two germline ends. This CDR3 has 14 amino acids. Germline V gene sequence: CDR1 SGHDT, CDR2 YYEEEE. CDR3 coding DNA: TGTGCCAGCAGCTCGGGAGGGGGGGGTCAGCCCCAGCATTTT. Protein: CASSSGGGGQPQHF.